This entry concerns a single TCR beta chain. Its recognized antigen is unknown. A much more abundant neighbour one base away suggests this may be a read error. Between the V and J ends, shortened by 7 bases and 2 bases respectively, the junction contains 6 bases. The CDR3 spans 12 residues, from the cysteine through the phenylalanine. Only the CDR3 part of the read is kept: 36 bases, read in frame from the first base. Looking up the germline V gene yields CDR1 MDHEN and CDR2 SYDVKM. The time point label on this specimen signifies: baseline, week 1 (first vaccination visit). The treatment or condition tag for this specimen amounts to: pre-vaccination baseline after standard-of-care therapy. Newly diagnosed WHO grade 3 or 4 IDH1-mutant astrocytomas showing loss of nuclear ATRX were present in the donors. The samples were drawn from NOA16, a multicentre, single-arm, open-label phase I trial in Germany that tested a mutant IDH1 peptide vaccine in humans for the first time. Visit V03 blood draws served as the baseline sample for immunogenicity testing. Genomic DNA for TCRB sequencing was extracted from EDTA blood using the DNeasy Blood and Tissue Kit.

This entry belongs to a study of a mutant IDH1 vaccine in newly diagnosed glioma (TCRdb year 2021). Turning to the overall study: The roughly 30 treated patients were 62.5% male and around 40% female, with a mean age of approximately 40 years. Prior to enrollment, standard therapy consisting of radiotherapy alone, temozolomide alone, or radiochemotherapy with temozolomide had been administered to patients, with the combination being received by most patients. Peripheral blood was collected at six visits: V03 (baseline), V05, V07, V10, V12 and V13. For exploratory analyses, approximately 23 treated patients had longitudinal TCRB deep sequencing done wherever samples were available.

The library was generated by the immunoSEQ multiplex PCR assay. The hsTCRB Kit was used according to the manufacturer's protocol to amplify rearranged TCR beta chain sequences. Sequencing of TCRB libraries was carried out on an Illumina MiSeq. The paper's processing steps were these. The proprietary platform of the kit vendor was used for demultiplexing, trimming and gene mapping. This is the immuneACCESS table as TCRdb keeps it, with only in-frame sequences that have V and J called. A part of the clones is gone; compared with another copy, unresolved V genes explain less than half, and the rest is unexplained. Clonal size and the V and J genes are those of that table, whereas D and trimming came from the DNA. For this sample the table gives about 70,000 clones, of which about 86% were detected only once. Of the sample, approximately 4.3% falls within the top ten clones. The paper as a whole reports these results and caveats: Availability determined which PBMC samples were chosen for TCRB deep sequencing. The authors noted that analyses of patient blood samples could not be reproduced because of sample limitations. Immune responses induced by the vaccine were seen in roughly 92% of patients across multiple MHC alleles. No apparent relationship was observed between pseudoprogression and alterations in the top peripheral T cell clonotypes detected by TCRB sequencing.

Recombination connected TRBV28 to TRBJ1-5; the D gene is perhaps TRBD1, on 6 matching bases. The input for sequencing was peripheral blood mononuclear cells (PBMCs), taken from a glioma patient treated with radiotherapy, temozolomide or both. This clonotype was sampled from a woman aged 18-29 years with glioma. Some clones in this sample may be carry-over from other donors' samples. In nucleotide form, the sequence is TGTGCCAGCACAGGGGGCAATCAGCCCCAGCATTTT. Translated, it reads CASTGGNQPQHF.